Described below is a single T cell receptor (beta chain) sequence and its context. Its specific antigen is unknown. No much larger clonotype is one base removed from it; base qualities were not supplied. The cohort consisted of approximately 670 healthy bone marrow donors. At the time of sampling, every cohort member was nominally healthy, though immune exposures that went unrecorded were likely present. The donor was CMV seropositive and belonged to the group of 250 to 300 seropositive cohort members. A peripheral blood sample was collected from each donor, and TCR beta sequencing was performed on peripheral blood mononuclear cells. Genomic DNA was extracted from the blood cell samples with the Qiagen DNeasy Blood Extraction Kit. Receptor amplification or capture employed the immunoSEQ multiplex PCR assay. For the multiplex PCR, a mixture combining 60 forward primers for TCR Vbeta segments and 13 reverse primers for TCR Jbeta segments was used. Amplification of the CDR3 region of rearranged TCR beta genes was performed with a multiplex PCR assay on genomic DNA. The Illumina HiSeq System was used to sequence the amplified TCR beta libraries as 87-base-pair reads. In the authors' own workflow: A later analysis tallied about 77 million unique TCR beta chains across the 660 or so repertoires, and approximately 12 million of those chains were shared by two or more donors. A nearest-neighbor algorithm error-corrected the raw reads and collapsed the reads into unique sequences, merging closely related sequences to remove PCR and sequencing errors. V, D and J gene segments were assigned by aligning CDR3 sequences to IMGT reference sequences. For a sequence to be retained, at least a six-nucleotide match to both a V gene segment and a J gene segment was required. Rearrangements were classified as productive when the CDR3 lacked stop codons and remained in frame with V and J, and all other rearrangements were classified as non-productive. CDR3 was defined according to IMGT convention as the region running from the second conserved V-encoded cysteine to the conserved J-encoded phenylalanine. In an earlier analysis of 500 to 650 of the donors, sequences lacking an unambiguous match to a single V gene segment were excluded. An earlier analysis of a few hundred of the donors called V segments functional above 56.7% productive rearrangements and segregating when the between-donor standard deviation exceeded 5%. To diagnose cytomegalovirus status from the catalog of TCR beta chain sequences, a statistical classification framework was built. V and J gene assignment, in a later analysis, came from comparing TCR nucleotide sequences with IMGT/GENE-DB human TR gene sequences. The TCRdist pipeline was used in a later analysis to assign CDR3 sequences and most-parsimonious VDJ recombination scenarios. In a later analysis, each TCR beta chain was defined by its CDR3 amino acid sequence together with its V-gene family, and reads without a unique V-gene family were excluded. As a way to deal with suspected cross-contamination and a sequencing artifact, a later analysis dropped approximately 590 nucleotide sequences that were highly shared and had low generation probability. In a later analysis, a clonal expansion index for each public chain was calculated from normalized within-repertoire ranks of inferred template counts. In a later analysis, generation probabilities were computed with a VDJ recombination model fitted to out-of-frame rearrangements, and the resulting probabilities were checked against IGoR. In a later analysis, TCR-TCR, TCR-HLA and TCR-CMV co-occurrence was scored with hypergeometric tests, and a repertoire-size bias correction was applied to TCR pairs. To estimate false discovery rates, a later analysis permuted the HLA or CMV assignments 20 times. A later analysis grouped co-occurring TCRs with DBSCAN, adding TCRdist sequence similarity when clustering within HLA-allele-positive subsets. For co-occurrence clustering, repertoires with fewer than 30,000 or more than 120,000 public chains were excluded, along with about five repertoires with anomalous nucleotide sharing. Not all clones reach the TCRdb copy of this immuneACCESS table, which keeps in-frame sequences only. Checked studies attribute under half of the gap to unresolved V genes and leave the rest unexplained. The DNA gave D and trimming, while V, J and clone size come from that table. In this sample the table shows 150,000 to 200,000 clones, around 79% of which occur a single time. The ten largest clones represent around 7% of the sample.

CDR1 and CDR2, looked up from the germline V gene (reference sequence), are LNHDA and SQIVND. CDR3 length: 15 amino acids, cysteine to phenylalanine. Left in the record is the CDR3 DNA by itself, 45 bases read in frame from the first base. V is pared back by 10 bases and J by 2 bases, with 18 bases lying between the germline termini. This record belongs to a study of cytomegalovirus exposure and HLA in healthy donors (dated by TCRdb to the late 2010s). In the study overall: According to an earlier analysis of 450 to 650 of the donors, about 180 million T cells yielded 120 million or so unique TCR beta sequences and approximately 300 Gb of sequence data. On average, around 200,000 unique TCR beta nucleotide sequences were sequenced per donor among 398 genotyped donors of the cohort, with roughly 20% of those sequences being non-productive. A later analysis re-analyzed previously published TCR beta repertoires from approximately 670 donors and added high-resolution HLA genotyping to study TCR occurrence patterns. An earlier analysis of 587 of the donors applied high-throughput TCR beta sequencing to assess whether each TCR beta V gene segment acted as functional or pseudogenic. The T cell repertoires of around 730 subjects were profiled by immunosequencing and related to cytomegalovirus serostatus. All discovery cohort repertoires had been generated using a single sequencing platform. Because of strong linkage in the cohort, roughly five DR-DQ haplotypes were treated as single units for association and clustering. The study combined high-throughput TCR immunosequencing, statistical association of individual TCRs with disease status, and machine learning to predict cytomegalovirus infection status. An early release covering some 640 HLA-typed donors comprised about 300 gigabases of sequencing data and around 80 million unique TCR sequences. The later analysis used no new phenotypic data to find candidate immune exposures, relying instead on TCR beta sequences and their occurrence across donors. The aim of the study was to test whether cataloging public T cell receptors could identify signatures of past pathogen exposure. Typing coverage differed by locus: A, B, C, DRB1 and DQB1 were typed in roughly 620-630 donors, DQA1 in 500 to 550, DPA1 in some 570, and DPB1 in just under 490. In addition to the first cohort of 666 subjects, a separate validation cohort of 130 or so different subjects was used. A later genetic analysis used genome-wide SNP genotypes for about 55% of the 666 donors, treating that subset as a discovery cohort. HLA typing included class I and class II loci at four-digit resolution. Alongside the repertoire data, information on donor age, sex, ethnicity and CMV serostatus was compiled. Of the approximately 400 genotyped donors, about 80% fell in the genetic ancestry cluster associated with self-reported Caucasian donors.

Broad study findings and their caveats: Seventeen rarely observed V segments, including chromosome 9 orphons, were excluded from the earlier analysis of a few hundred of the donors because counts were too low. Cytomegalovirus status was reported to be diagnosed by the classifier with high specificity and sensitivity in both the original and validation cohorts. According to a later genetic analysis, donors in an Asian-associated ancestry cluster had fewer N-insertions in productive TCRs than the roughly 660-donor mean. A further reported finding was that TCR beta sequences accurately predicted the HLA-A and HLA-B alleles for most subjects in the first cohort. While some public TCRs were present in many individuals, most TCR sequences turned up only very rarely across donors. V-gene and J-gene trimming of TCR beta chains was associated with a missense DCLRE1C variant in a later genetic analysis, and the association was replicated in an independent cohort. Some IMGT-functional V segments, including TRBV6-2 and TRBV6-3, could not be told apart with the 87-base-pair reads, so those segments were excluded. A later analysis reported that several top co-occurrence clusters appeared linked to parvovirus B19, influenza, CMV and Epstein-Barr virus. In a later analysis, TCR association rates were found to vary across HLA loci, with the most associated TCRs seen for DRB1 alleles and the fewest for HLA-C alleles. A cluster of highly shared sequence variants was judged likely to represent a technical artifact of the sequencing pipeline. Presence/absence analyses assumed roughly uniform sequencing depth across donors, an assumption that may not hold. A later analysis found that HLA-associated TCR beta chains were more clonally expanded and had lower generation probabilities than equally common non-associated chains. In an earlier analysis of around 500 of the donors, most TCR beta V segments appeared in productive rearrangements about 90% or about 30% of the time, broadly matching IMGT annotations. At a false discovery rate of 0.05, a later analysis linked under 20,000 TCR beta sequences to specific HLA alleles. Linkage disequilibrium might explain the correlated functional status among segregating V segments, but an unknown experimental factor could not be excluded. In this cohort, only TCR beta chains were sequenced, and detectable features were limited by the absence of alpha or paired-chain data. In vitro tests confirmed that three of the cytomegalovirus-associated TCR beta chains recognize cytomegalovirus antigens. For the cohort, immune exposure information was limited to CMV serostatus. In the study, approximately 150 TCR beta chains were listed as associated with cytomegalovirus. It was suggested by the authors that the approach could potentially be generalized to other disease states and immunological phenotypes. In a later analysis, most CMV-associated TCR beta chains were found to appear HLA-restricted, with HLA associations seemingly driven largely by CMV exposure. Because HLA typing was missing for some donors at each locus, association tests included only the typed subset. When HLA alleles, especially DR and DQ, strongly co-occurred, TCR associations were difficult to assign to individual alleles.

The source of this sequence is a male donor in good health and CMV-seropositive. Recombination connected TRBV19 to TRBJ1-5; a tentative D call is TRBD1 (5 bases match). The sequenced sample consisted of PBMCs. The CDR3 reads CATTEGGRGNQPQHF. The nucleotides read TGTGCCACCACGGAGGGAGGCAGGGGCAATCAGCCCCAGCATTTT.